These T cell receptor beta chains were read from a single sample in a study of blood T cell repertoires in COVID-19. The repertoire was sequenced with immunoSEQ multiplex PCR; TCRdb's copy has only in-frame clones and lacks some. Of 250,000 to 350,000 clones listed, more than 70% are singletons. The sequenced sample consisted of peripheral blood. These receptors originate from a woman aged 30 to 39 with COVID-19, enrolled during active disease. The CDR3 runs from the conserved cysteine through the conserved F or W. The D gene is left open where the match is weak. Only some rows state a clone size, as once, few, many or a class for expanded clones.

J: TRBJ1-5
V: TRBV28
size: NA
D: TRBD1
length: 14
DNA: TGTGCCAGCAGGGACGGGACAGGGGTTCAGCCCCAGCATTTT
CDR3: CASRDGTGVQPQHF

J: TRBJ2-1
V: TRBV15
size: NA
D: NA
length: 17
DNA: TGTGCCACCAGCAGAGTCCCCCCTCCTGGAAGGAGGGATGAGCAGTTCTTC
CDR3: CATSRVPPPGRRDEQFF

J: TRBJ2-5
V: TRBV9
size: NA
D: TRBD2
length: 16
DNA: TGTGCCAGCAGCGTAGCGGGAGGCCCTCTTCAAGAGACCCAGTACTTC
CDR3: CASSVAGGPLQETQYF

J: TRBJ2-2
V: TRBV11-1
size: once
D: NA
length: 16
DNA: TGTGCCAGCAGCTTAGGCCCGGGTCCCCACTCCGGGGAGCTGTTTTTT
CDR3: CASSLGPGPHSGELFF

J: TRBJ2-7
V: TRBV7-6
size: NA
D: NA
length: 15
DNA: TGTGCCAGCAGCCCCGGACAGAGTCCGACCTACGAGCAGTACTTC
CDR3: CASSPGQSPTYEQYF

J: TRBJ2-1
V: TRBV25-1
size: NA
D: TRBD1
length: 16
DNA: TGTGCCAGCAGTGAATACGGGACAGGGGGTCGTAGTGAGCAGTTCTTC
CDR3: CASSEYGTGGRSEQFF

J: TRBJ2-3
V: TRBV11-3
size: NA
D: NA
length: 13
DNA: TGTGCCAGCTCCCGCGGCGTTGGCGATACGCAGTATTTT
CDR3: CASSRGVGDTQYF

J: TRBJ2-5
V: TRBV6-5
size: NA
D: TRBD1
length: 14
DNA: TGTGCCAGCAGGGGAACAGGGGGCGGGGAGACCCAGTACTTC
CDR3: CASRGTGGGETQYF

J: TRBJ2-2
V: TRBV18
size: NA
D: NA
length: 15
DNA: TGTGCCAGCTCACCTGCAACAGGTGAAACCGGGGAGCTGTTTTTT
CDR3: CASSPATGETGELFF

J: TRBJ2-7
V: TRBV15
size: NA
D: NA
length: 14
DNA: TGTGCCACCAGCAGAGATCTAGGAGTCTACGAGCAGTACTTC
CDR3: CATSRDLGVYEQYF

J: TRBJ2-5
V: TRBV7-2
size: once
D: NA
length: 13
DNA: TGTGCCAGCAGCCAGGACACTTTCGAGACCCAGTACTTC
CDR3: CASSQDTFETQYF

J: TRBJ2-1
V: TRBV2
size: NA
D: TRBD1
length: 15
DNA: TGTGCCAGCAGCCCGACAGGGACCGGTGGGGGTGAGCAGTTCTTC
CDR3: CASSPTGTGGGEQFF

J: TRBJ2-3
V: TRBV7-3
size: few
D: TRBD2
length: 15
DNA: TGTGCCAGCAGCTTAGGGCTAGCGGTCACAGATACGCAGTATTTT
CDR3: CASSLGLAVTDTQYF

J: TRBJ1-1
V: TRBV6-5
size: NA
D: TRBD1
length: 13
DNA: TGTGCCAGCATGGGACAGTGGAACACTGAAGCTTTCTTT
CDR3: CASMGQWNTEAFF

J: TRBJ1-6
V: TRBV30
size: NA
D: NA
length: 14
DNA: TGTGCCTGGAGTCGGGACATCGATAATTCACCCCTCCACTTT
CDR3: CAWSRDIDNSPLHF